These T cell receptor beta chains were read from a single sample in a study of cytomegalovirus exposure and HLA in healthy donors. Repertoires were generated with immunoSEQ multiplex PCR, while TCRdb's copy carries only in-frame clones and drops some. The sample lists 160,000 or so clones, around 79% occurring once. The sequenced sample was PBMCs. The source is a female donor in good health and CMV-seronegative. CDR3s include the opening cysteine and the closing phenylalanine or tryptophan. The order of the fields is J gene, clone size, D gene, V gene, CDR3 protein, CDR3 DNA. The D gene is left open where the match is weak. Expanded clones get a size class; other rows say once, few or many, or leave the size out.

TRBJ1-1	-	TRBD1	TRBV25-1	CASSEYIQGVGAFF	TGTGCCAGCAGTGAGTATATCCAGGGGGTCGGAGCTTTCTTT
TRBJ2-3	-	TRBD2	TRBV9	CASSSRSGPSTDTQYF	TGTGCCAGCAGCTCACGTAGCGGGCCTAGCACAGATACGCAGTATTTT
TRBJ2-7	-	TRBD1	TRBV4-2	CASSQTTTTGGAGEQYF	TGTGCCAGCAGCCAAACTACTACGACAGGGGGCGCGGGGGAGCAGTACTTC
TRBJ1-1	-	-	TRBV28	CASSSYMVNTEAFF	TGTGCCAGCAGTTCTTACATGGTTAACACTGAAGCTTTCTTT
TRBJ2-5	-	TRBD2	TRBV18	CASSPLASGRTGVETQYF	TGTGCCAGCTCACCACTGGCTAGCGGGAGAACCGGGGTGGAGACCCAGTACTTC
TRBJ1-4	-	TRBD1	TRBV30	CAWCRDRGARNEKLFF	TGTGCCTGGTGTCGGGACAGGGGTGCGAGGAATGAAAAACTGTTTTTT
TRBJ2-7	-	-	TRBV7-9	CASSRDYEQYF	TGTGCCAGCAGCCGGGACTACGAGCAGTACTTC
TRBJ2-5	-	-	TRBV7-8	CASSLVGAETQYF	TGTGCCAGCAGCTTAGTAGGGGCAGAGACCCAGTACTTC
TRBJ2-7	-	TRBD1	TRBV5-4	CASSLGTGVSSSYEQYF	TGTGCCAGCAGCTTAGGGACAGGGGTCTCTAGCTCCTACGAGCAGTACTTC
TRBJ2-7	-	-	TRBV18	CASSPGSRGEQYF	TGTGCCAGCTCACCAGGGTCCCGGGGCGAGCAGTACTTC
TRBJ1-1	-	-	TRBV19	CASAVNTEAFF	TGTGCCAGTGCGGTCAACACTGAAGCTTTCTTT
TRBJ2-3	once	TRBD2	TRBV5-8	CASSLDSGVTDTQYF	TGTGCCAGCAGCTTGGATAGCGGGGTCACAGATACGCAGTATTTT
TRBJ1-6	once	TRBD1	TRBV9	CASSVGDRRIDSPLHF	TGTGCCAGCAGCGTAGGGGACAGGAGGATAGATTCACCCCTCCACTTT
TRBJ2-3	-	TRBD2	TRBV20-1	CSALAGDTQYF	TGCAGTGCTCTAGCGGGAGATACGCAGTATTTT
TRBJ1-2	-	-	TRBV5-8	CASSRLQGLNGYTF	TGTGCCAGCAGCAGACTTCAGGGGTTGAATGGCTACACCTTC
TRBJ1-5	few	-	TRBV21-1	CASIPLGRHESNQPQHF	TGTGCCAGCATTCCTTTGGGGAGGCACGAAAGCAATCAGCCCCAGCATTTT
TRBJ2-1	-	TRBD2	TRBV14	CASSVRLAGVNNEQFF	TGTGCCAGCAGCGTCCGACTAGCGGGGGTTAACAATGAGCAGTTCTTC
TRBJ2-7	-	TRBD2	TRBV29-1	CSVEDRGGGYYEQYF	TGCAGCGTTGAAGATCGCGGCGGGGGATACTACGAGCAGTACTTC
TRBJ2-3	-	TRBD2	TRBV9	CASSDPTSGGTDTQYF	TGTGCCAGCAGCGACCCGACTAGCGGGGGAACAGATACGCAGTATTTT
TRBJ1-4	-	-	TRBV2	CASSRESTNEKLFF	TGTGCCAGCAGTCGGGAGTCAACTAATGAAAAACTGTTTTTT
TRBJ1-1	-	-	TRBV6-1	CASALDSYLKSFF	TGTGCCAGCGCCCTAGACAGCTACCTGAAGTCTTTCTTT
TRBJ1-1	-	-	TRBV11-2	CASSSRQFMNTEAFF	TGTGCCAGCAGCTCCCGACAGTTCATGAACACTGAAGCTTTCTTT
TRBJ2-1	-	-	TRBV9	CASSGRRGEQFF	TGTGCCAGCAGCGGGCGGAGGGGTGAGCAGTTCTTC